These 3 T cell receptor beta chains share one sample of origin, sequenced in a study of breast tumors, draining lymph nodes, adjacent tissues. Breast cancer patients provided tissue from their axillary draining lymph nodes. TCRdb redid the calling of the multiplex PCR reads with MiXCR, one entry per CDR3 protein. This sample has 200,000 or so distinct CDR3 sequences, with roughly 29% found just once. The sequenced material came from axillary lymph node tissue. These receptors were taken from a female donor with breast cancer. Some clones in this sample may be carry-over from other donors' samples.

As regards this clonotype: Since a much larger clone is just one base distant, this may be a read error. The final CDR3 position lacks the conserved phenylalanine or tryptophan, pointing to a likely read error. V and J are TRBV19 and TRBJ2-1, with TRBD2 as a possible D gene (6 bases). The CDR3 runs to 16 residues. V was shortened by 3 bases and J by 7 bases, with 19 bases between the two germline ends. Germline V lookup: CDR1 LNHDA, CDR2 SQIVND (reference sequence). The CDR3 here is CASSMNGGIIVNEQFS. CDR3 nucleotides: TGTGCCAGTAGTATGAATGGCGGGATAATAGTGAATGAGCAGTTCTCC.

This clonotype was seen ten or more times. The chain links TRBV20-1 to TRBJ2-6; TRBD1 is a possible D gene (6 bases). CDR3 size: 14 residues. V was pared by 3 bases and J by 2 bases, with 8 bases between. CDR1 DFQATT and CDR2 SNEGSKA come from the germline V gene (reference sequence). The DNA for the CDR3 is TGCAGTGCTAGCTCAGGGGCTGGGGCCAACGTCCTGACTTTC. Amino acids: CSASSGAGANVLTF.

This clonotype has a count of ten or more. In nucleotides, the CDR3 is TGTGCCAGCAGTGAGAAGCGACTAGCGGATGAGCAGTTCTTC. This encodes CASSEKRLADEQFF. The genes are TRBV25-1 and TRBJ2-1; 9 positions match TRBD2. The CDR3 runs to 14 residues. V trimming: 3 bases; J trimming: 8 bases; junction bases outside the gene matches: 5. CDR1 MGHDK and CDR2 SYGVNS come from the germline V gene. The full variable domain, its missing parts supplied by reference TRBV25-1 and TRBJ2-1, is EADIYQTPRYLVIGTGKKITLECSQTMGHDKMYWYQQDPGMELHLIHYSYGVNSTEKGDLSSESTVSRIRTEHFPLTLESARPSHTSQYLCASSEKRLADEQFFGPGTRLTVL.